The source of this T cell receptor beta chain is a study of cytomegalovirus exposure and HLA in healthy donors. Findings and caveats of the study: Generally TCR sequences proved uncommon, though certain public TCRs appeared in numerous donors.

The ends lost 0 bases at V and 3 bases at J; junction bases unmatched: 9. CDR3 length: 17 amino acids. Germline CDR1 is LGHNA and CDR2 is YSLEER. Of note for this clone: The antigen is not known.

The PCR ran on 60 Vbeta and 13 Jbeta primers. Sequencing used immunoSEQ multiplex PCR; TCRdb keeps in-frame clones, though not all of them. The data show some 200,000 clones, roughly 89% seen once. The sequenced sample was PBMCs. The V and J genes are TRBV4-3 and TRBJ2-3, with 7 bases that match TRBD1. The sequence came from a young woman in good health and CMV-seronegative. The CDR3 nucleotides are TGCGCCAGCAGCCAAGATCAGTTTGGCAGGGGGACAGATACGCAGTATTTT. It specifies CASSQDQFGRGTDTQYF.